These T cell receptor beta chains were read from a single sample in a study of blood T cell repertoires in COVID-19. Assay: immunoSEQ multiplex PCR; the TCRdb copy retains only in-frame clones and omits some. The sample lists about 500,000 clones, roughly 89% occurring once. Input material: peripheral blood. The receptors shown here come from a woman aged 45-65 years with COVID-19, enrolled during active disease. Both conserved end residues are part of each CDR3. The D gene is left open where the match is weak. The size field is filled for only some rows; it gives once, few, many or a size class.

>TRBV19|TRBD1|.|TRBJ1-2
CASQDRLYGYTF
TGTGCCAGTCAGGACAGGCTCTATGGCTACACCTTC
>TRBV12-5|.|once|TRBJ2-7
CASGSWTVHEQYF
TGTGCTAGTGGGAGTTGGACAGTCCACGAGCAGTACTTC
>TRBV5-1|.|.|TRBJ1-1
CASSFGQTSTEAFF
TGCGCCAGCAGCTTCGGACAGACGAGCACTGAAGCTTTCTTT
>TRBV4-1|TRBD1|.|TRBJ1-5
CASSNRGRNQPQHF
TGCGCCAGCAGCAACAGGGGGCGTAATCAGCCCCAGCATTTT
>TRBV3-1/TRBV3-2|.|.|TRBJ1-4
CASSSNEKLFF
TGTGCCAGCAGTTCAAATGAAAAACTGTTTTTT
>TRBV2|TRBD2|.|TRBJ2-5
CASSEGTSGGLLETQYF
TGTGCCAGCAGTGAAGGGACTAGCGGGGGTCTTTTAGAGACCCAGTACTTC
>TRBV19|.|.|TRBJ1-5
CASSPRLLGNQPQHF
TGTGCCAGTAGTCCGCGACTCCTCGGCAATCAGCCCCAGCATTTT
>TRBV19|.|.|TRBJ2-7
CASSIHSASSYEQYF
TGTGCCAGTAGTATCCATAGCGCAAGCTCCTACGAGCAGTACTTC
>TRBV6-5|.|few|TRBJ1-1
CATSRDKGDTEAFF
TGTGCCACCTCCCGGGACAAAGGGGACACTGAAGCTTTCTTT
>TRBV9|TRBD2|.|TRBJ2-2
CATGHTSGGTNTGELFF
TGTGCCACCGGTCACACTAGCGGGGGGACGAACACCGGGGAGCTGTTTTTT